Presented here are 18 T cell receptor beta chains from one specimen sequenced in a study of follicular helper T cells after annual influenza vaccination. As for time point: 2015-2016 season, 7 days after influenza vaccination. Repertoires were generated with immunoSEQ multiplex PCR, while TCRdb's copy carries only in-frame clones and drops some. In the table there are over 8,000 clones, around 78% of which are singletons. The sequenced sample was CXCR5- memory CD4+ T cells sorted from blood, obtained 7 days after influenza vaccination. Source of these receptors: an adult who received the influenza vaccine.

The gene calls are TRBV5-4 and TRBJ2-2, with 11 positions matching TRBD2. V lost 2 bases, J lost 6 bases, and 9 bases stayed unmatched. Germline assignment: CDR1 SGHNT and CDR2 YYREEE (reference sequence). This CDR3 has 17 amino acids. The DNA of the CDR3 is TGTGCCAGCAGCTTTATGGTGACTAGCGGGGTTTCCGGGGAGCTGTTTTTT. Its translation is CASSFMVTSGVSGELFF.

The chain is built from TRBV28 and TRBJ2-1, with TRBD2 matching 13 bases. The ends lost 6 bases at V and 6 bases at J; junction bases unmatched: 8. CDR3 size: 16 residues. The germline gives CDR1 MDHEN, CDR2 SYDVKM. CDR3 DNA: TGTGCCAGCAGGTTTCGGGGACTAGCGGGGACCAATGAGCAGTTCTTC. Its translation is CASRFRGLAGTNEQFF.

The chain links TRBV11-3 to TRBJ1-6; D gene ambiguous. CDR3 length equals 14 residues. With 3 bases removed from V and 5 bases from J, the gap between germline ends came to 8 bases. CDR1 is SGHNT, CDR2 YENEEA, per germline. CDR3 loop: CASSLGADNSPLHF. The CDR3 DNA sequence: TGTGCCAGCAGCTTGGGCGCCGATAATTCACCCCTCCACTTT.

The chain couples TRBV7-8 to TRBJ2-5, with 11 bases identical to TRBD2. CDR1 SGHVS and CDR2 FQNEAQ come from the germline V gene. V was clipped by 6 bases and J by 2 bases; unmatched bases: 2. The CDR3 has 14 amino acids. The CDR3 sequence: CASRIAGGQETQYF. In DNA form, the CDR3 reads TGTGCCAGCAGGATAGCGGGGGGGCAAGAGACCCAGTACTTC.

This clone was observed once. The chain recombines TRBV7-2 with TRBJ2-7; TRBD2 matches at 8 bases. The CDR3 covers 17 residues. Germline loops: CDR1 SGHTA, CDR2 FQGNSA. V trimming: 1 base; J trimming: 4 bases; junction bases outside the gene matches: 12. In DNA, the CDR3 is TGTGCCAGCAGCTTAGTTGAGAGTAGCGGGGAACCGTACGAGCAGTACTTC. This translates into CASSLVESSGEPYEQYF.

The chain couples TRBV9 to TRBJ1-1; D gene uncertain. Germline values: CDR1 SGDLS, CDR2 YYNGEE. This CDR3 has 16 residues. V was clipped by 2 bases and J by 8 bases, with 22 bases between them. CDR3 amino acids: CASSVTPVGELLEAFF. The CDR3 DNA reads as TGTGCCAGCAGCGTGACCCCCGTGGGTGAGCTCCTAGAAGCTTTCTTT.

The V call is TRBV5-1, the J call TRBJ2-7; D may be TRBD1 (6 bases). The CDR3 loop spans 13 amino acids. The germline gives CDR1 SGHRS, CDR2 YFSETQ. V was clipped by 5 bases and J by 6 bases, with 15 bases between them. In DNA, the CDR3 is TGCGCCAGCAGAAGAACAGGGTTCGGCGAGCAGTACTTC. This sequence encodes CASRRTGFGEQYF.

The V and J genes are TRBV27 and TRBJ1-2, with 9 bases lining up with TRBD1. This CDR3 is built from 14 residues. Germline CDR1 MNHEY, CDR2 SMNVEV (reference sequence). Germline trimming cut 6 bases from V and 7 bases from J; bases unmatched to any gene: 9. CDR3 sequence reads: CASSRPGQGAGYTF. The DNA of the CDR3 is TGTGCCAGCAGCCGACCGGGACAGGGAGCTGGCTACACCTTC.

This clone was counted a few times. V and J are TRBV19 and TRBJ1-2, with TRBD1 as a possible D gene (5 bases). The ends were cut back, 3 bases at V and 8 bases at J, with 16 bases in the middle. Germline V lookup: CDR1 LNHDA, CDR2 SQIVND (reference sequence). The CDR3 consists of 14 residues. The CDR3 region is CASSIGGTLTGYTF. CDR3 DNA: TGTGCCAGTAGTATCGGTGGGACCCTCACCGGCTACACCTTC.

In nucleotides, the CDR3 is TGTGCCAGCAGTGAAATGACAGGGAACACTGAAGCTTTCTTT. Translation gives CASSEMTGNTEAFF. V usage is TRBV25-1 and J usage is TRBJ1-1; a possible D gene is TRBD1 (6 bases). The CDR3 extends over 14 amino acids. Germline V CDR1 and CDR2: MGHDK, SYGVNS. Trimming shortened V by 2 bases and J by 1 base, and 8 bases separated the two germline ends.

V gene TRBV6-5 combines with J gene TRBJ1-6; 10 nucleotides line up with TRBD1. This CDR3 is 14 amino acids long. Trimming cost V 5 bases and J 9 bases; bases outside gene matches: 4. Looked up from germline, CDR1 is MNHEY and CDR2 is SVGAGI. The CDR3 protein is CASSMTGGGSPLHF. Here the CDR3 DNA reads TGTGCCAGCAGTATGACAGGGGGCGGTTCACCCCTCCACTTT.

The chain has TRBV28 and TRBJ1-2; D unresolved. CDR1 and CDR2 from the germline V gene are MDHEN and SYDVKM. CDR3 length equals 12 residues. Trimming took 8 bases from V and 4 from J, leaving 11 bases between them. In DNA, the CDR3 is TGTGCCAGCGGCTCAACGGTCTATGGCTACACCTTC. Translation gives CASGSTVYGYTF.

The chain joins TRBV6-4 to TRBJ2-7; TRBD1 matches at 11 bases. Germline CDR1 MRHNA, CDR2 SNTAGT. Trimming at V came to 2 bases and at J to 3 bases, leaving 3 bases not matched to a gene. The CDR3 contains 15 residues. The CDR3 sequence: CASSDGGTGGYEQYF. Here the CDR3 DNA reads TGTGCCAGCAGTGACGGCGGGACAGGGGGCTACGAGCAGTACTTC.

This clone turned up a few times. The chain employs TRBV27 and TRBJ1-6; 9 positions agree with TRBD1. The CDR3 runs to 15 residues. Germline-derived CDR1 and CDR2 are MNHEY and SMNVEV (reference sequence). Unmatched junction bases numbered 10, after V lost 8 bases and J lost 8 bases. In nucleotides, the CDR3 is TGTGCCAGCGCATTACAGGGGGCTGCATATTCACCCCTCCACTTT. It encodes CASALQGAAYSPLHF.

The chain links TRBV6-6 to TRBJ1-5, with a weak D call TRBD1 (5 bases). Trimming took 5 bases from V and 4 from J, leaving 18 bases between them. Germline V lookup: CDR1 MNHNY, CDR2 SVGAGI (reference sequence). The CDR3 runs 16 residues. The CDR3, as DNA: TGTGCCAGCAGTGCTACAGTTAAGAGGGGTAATCAGCCCCAGCATTTT. It codes for CASSATVKRGNQPQHF.

The rearrangement uses TRBV5-4 and TRBJ1-1; a weak D match, TRBD1 (6 bases). CDR1 SGHNT and CDR2 YYREEE come from the germline V gene (reference sequence). The V end lost 2 bases, the J end lost 5 bases, and 13 bases lay between the germline ends. The CDR3 runs 14 residues. This chain's CDR3 is CASSFGAGDTEAFF. The DNA for the CDR3 is TGTGCCAGCAGCTTTGGAGCAGGGGATACTGAAGCTTTCTTT.

This clone appeared a few times. The chain carries TRBV19 and TRBJ1-1, with TRBD1 identical over 7 bases. The CDR3 consists of 14 residues. The germline gives CDR1 LNHDA, CDR2 SQIVND (reference sequence). J was trimmed by 3 bases and V by 7 bases; bases with no gene match: 8. The chain's CDR3 is CASTLRRGHTEAFF. The DNA of the CDR3 is TGTGCCAGTACCCTGAGGAGGGGGCACACTGAAGCTTTCTTT.

The rearrangement links TRBV7-2 to TRBJ2-2; D remains unclear. Germline-derived CDR1 and CDR2 are SGHTA and FQGNSA. V was shortened by 5 bases and J by 5 bases, with 12 bases between the two germline ends. CDR3 length: 14 amino acids. The CDR3 nucleotides are TGTGCCAGCAGCCCCCTTCGACGGACCGGGGAGCTGTTTTTT. It specifies CASSPLRRTGELFF. The full variable domain, rest sourced from reference TRBV7-2 and TRBJ2-2, is GAGVSQSPSNKVTEKGKDVELRCDPISGHTALYWYRQSLGQGLEFLIYFQGNSAPDKSGLPSDRFSAERTGGSVSTLTIQRTQQEDSAVYLCASSPLRRTGELFFGEGSRLTVL.